This TCR beta chain was retrieved from a study of CD8+CD57+ T cells in acquired aplastic anemia. TCR beta VDJ and CDR3 profiling used genomic DNA as template. TCRdb independently ran MiXCR on the reads; one entry per CDR3 protein. The sample holds 150,000 or so distinct CDR3 sequences, roughly half seen once. From germline, CDR1 is LGHDT and CDR2 YNNKEL (reference sequence). The CDR3 runs to 16 residues. In this sample, this clonotype turned up once. This may arise from a read error, as a much more abundant clone is one base away. Selection for sequencing was limited to patients who had shown CD8+CD57+ cell expansion by flow cytometry. There were no patients without severe acquired aplastic anemia.

The chain combines TRBV3-1 with TRBJ2-5; 7 nucleotides align to TRBD2. Material: sorted CD4+, CD8+, or CD8+CD57+ T cells (not recorded which) from PBMCs. This TCR derives from a human donor with aplastic anemia. The CDR3 nucleotides read TGTGCCAGCAGACCTGGGGCTAGCGGAAGCCAACAGACCCAGTACTTC. Its translation: CASRPGASGSQQTQYF.